One sample yielded the 21 T cell receptor beta chains listed below, sequenced in a study of blood T cell repertoires in COVID-19. Generated by immunoSEQ multiplex PCR, the TCRdb table keeps only in-frame clones and is missing some. The top ten clones hold approximately 22% of a sample with 150,000 to 200,000 clones, around 80% of them seen once. Material for sequencing was peripheral blood. All receptors come from a woman older than 75 with acute or convalescent COVID-19.

The table lists this clone with a few counts. The CDR3 spells CASRAQVDNSPLHF. The CDR3 DNA reads TGTGCCAGCAGAGCCCAGGTTGATAATTCACCCCTCCACTTT. The V gene is TRBV7-9, the J gene TRBJ1-6; D not resolved. The CDR3 contains 14 residues. Trimming cost V 6 bases and J 5 bases, with 11 bases left between them. The germline CDR1 and CDR2 sequences are SEHNR and FQNEAQ (reference sequence).

The genes are TRBV9 and TRBJ1-1; D is unclear. V lost 0 bases and J lost 3, with 6 bases in between. CDR1 is SGDLS, CDR2 YYNGEE, per germline. This CDR3 is built from 13 residues. CDR3 sequence: CASSVVVDTEAFF. The CDR3 coding sequence is TGTGCCAGCAGCGTAGTGGTAGACACTGAAGCTTTCTTT.

The V gene is TRBV28, the J gene TRBJ1-3; tentative D call: TRBD1 (5 bases). V lost 6 bases and J 3 bases, leaving 15 bases between the germline ends. In germline, CDR1 is MDHEN, CDR2 SYDVKM. This CDR3 is 15 amino acids long. The CDR3, as DNA: TGTGCCAGCAGGCTGGGCCAGGGTAGTGGAAACACCATATATTTT. Translated, it gives CASRLGQGSGNTIYF.

This clone was observed once. Other DNA sequences within the sample encode an identical CDR3. This chain connects TRBV18 to TRBJ1-5; possible D gene TRBD1, 5 bases. The CDR3 contains 14 residues. In germline, CDR1 is KGHSH, CDR2 LQKENI. V lost 0 bases to trimming and J lost 4 bases, with 7 bases between them. The CDR3 DNA sequence: TGTGCCAGCTCACCACCGTCAGGGAATCAGCCCCAGCATTTT. This encodes CASSPPSGNQPQHF.

This chain links TRBV27 with TRBJ1-5; D perhaps matches TRBD1 (6 bases). The V end lost 2 bases, the J end lost 0 bases, and 14 bases lay between the germline ends. This CDR3 comprises 17 residues. Looked up from germline, CDR1 is MNHEY and CDR2 is SMNVEV (reference sequence). The CDR3 here is CASSLRQGPYSNQPQHF. The CDR3 DNA is TGTGCCAGCAGTTTACGGCAGGGGCCGTATAGCAATCAGCCCCAGCATTTT.

The chain joins TRBV5-1 to TRBJ2-5, with 7 bases aligning to TRBD2. The CDR3 is 15 amino acids. CDR1 and CDR2 (germline): SGHRS, YFSETQ. Trimming removed 2 bases from V and 4 bases from J; junction bases left unmatched: 8. In DNA form, the CDR3 reads TGCGCCAGCAGCTTAGTGGCGGGGAGGGGAGAGACCCAGTACTTC. It specifies CASSLVAGRGETQYF.

The chain recombines TRBV30 with TRBJ2-2; 8 nucleotides line up with TRBD2. V lost 3 bases and J lost 5; bases outside the gene matches: 11. The CDR3 has 16 residues. Germline V gives CDR1 GTSNPN, CDR2 SVGIG (reference sequence). CDR3 sequence reads: CAWSPLGSGSTGELFF. The DNA for the CDR3 is TGTGCCTGGAGCCCTCTAGGGAGCGGGAGTACCGGGGAGCTGTTTTTT.

This rearrangement joins TRBV10-2 to TRBJ1-6; D remains unclear. Between the trimmed V and J ends, which lost 0 bases and 4 bases, there was a span of 7 bases. The CDR3 covers 15 residues. Germline CDR1 and CDR2: WSHSY and SAAADI. CDR3 protein: CASSESVSYNSPLHF. Written as DNA, the CDR3 is TGCGCCAGCAGTGAGTCTGTCAGTTATAATTCACCCCTCCACTTT.

The CDR3 here is CASSRSGLFYNEQFF. CDR3 bases: TGTGCCAGTAGTAGGTCGGGACTCTTCTACAATGAGCAGTTCTTC. The gene calls are TRBV19 and TRBJ2-1, with D tentatively TRBD2 (6 bases). Germline V gene lookup returns CDR1 LNHDA and CDR2 SQIVND (reference sequence). V lost 4 bases and J 3 bases, leaving 13 bases between the germline ends. This CDR3 has 15 amino acids. Full variable domain (missing parts from reference TRBV19 and TRBJ2-1): DGGITQSPKYLFRKEGQNVTLSCEQNLNHDAMYWYRQDPGQGLRLIYYSQIVNDFQKGDIAEGYSVSREKKESFPLTVTSAQKNPTAFYLCASSRSGLFYNEQFFGPGTRLTVL.

CDR3 sequence (DNA): TGTGCCAGCAGCCCCGAGGACAGGGGATCTCTTGAGACCCAGTACTTC. Its translation: CASSPEDRGSLETQYF. V gene TRBV7-2 combines with J gene TRBJ2-5, with 9 bases matching TRBD1. Germline V gene sequence: CDR1 SGHTA, CDR2 FQGNSA. J gave up 5 bases and V 5 bases, and 12 bases lay outside the gene matches. This CDR3 contains 16 residues.

This chain joins TRBV9 and TRBJ2-2; the D gene is possibly TRBD2 (6 bases). This CDR3 comprises 15 residues. The germline V gene encodes CDR1 SGDLS and CDR2 YYNGEE. V lost 4 bases and J 0 bases, leaving 10 bases between the germline ends. CDR3 protein: CASSPGGTNTGELFF. For the CDR3, the DNA is TGTGCCAGCAGCCCCGGGGGAACGAACACCGGGGAGCTGTTTTTT.

The rearrangement joins TRBV13 to TRBJ2-2, with 7 bases identical to TRBD2. The CDR3 totals 15 residues. The germline V gene encodes CDR1 PRHDT and CDR2 FYEKMQ (reference sequence). Trimming took 1 base from V and 4 from J; bases not matched to a gene: 3. The CDR3 reads CASSLAGGFTGELFF. The CDR3 DNA is TGTGCCAGCAGCTTAGCGGGAGGATTCACCGGGGAGCTGTTTTTT. The variable domain in full, completed from reference TRBV13 and TRBJ2-2, reads AAGVIQSPRHLIKEKRETATLKCYPIPRHDTVYWYQQGPGQDPQFLISFYEKMQSDKGSIPDRFSAQQFSDYHSELNMSSLELGDSALYFCASSLAGGFTGELFFGEGSRLTVL.

The V and J genes are TRBV7-2 and TRBJ1-5; D unresolved. The V gene's germline CDR1 is SGHTA and CDR2 FQGNSA. The CDR3 sequence is 12 residues long. V was pared by 2 bases and J by 4 bases, with 3 bases between. The CDR3 coding sequence is TGTGCCAGCAGCTTATCTAATCAGCCCCAGCATTTT. Translated, it gives CASSLSNQPQHF.

The rearrangement joins TRBV12-3 or TRBV12-4 to TRBJ2-5; 8 positions agree with TRBD2. V shed 7 bases and J 7 bases; nucleotides not matched to a gene: 8. The CDR3 runs 13 residues. CDR3 nucleotides: TGTGCCAGCACCCCCGGACTAGCAGTGACCCAGTACTTC. Its translation: CASTPGLAVTQYF.

The chain couples TRBV7-9 to TRBJ1-1; D unresolved. CDR3 size: 15 residues. The germline gives CDR1 SEHNR, CDR2 FQNEAQ (reference sequence). With 2 bases removed from V and 4 bases from J, the gap between germline ends came to 14 bases. CDR3 nucleotides: TGTGCCAGCAGCTTAAGCTCCGGGGTGGTCACTGAAGCTTTCTTT. It specifies CASSLSSGVVTEAFF.

The chain joins TRBV7-9 to TRBJ2-7; D is ambiguous. Trimming pared 1 base from V and 3 bases from J, leaving 7 bases between. Germline V gene data show CDR1 as SEHNR and CDR2 as FQNEAQ (reference sequence). CDR3 length equals 13 residues. CDR3 DNA sequence: TGTGCCAGCAGCTTAGTGGCTAGCTACGAGCAGTACTTC. Amino acid sequence: CASSLVASYEQYF.

This chain uses TRBV12-3 or TRBV12-4 with TRBJ2-7, with unresolved D. The CDR3 contains 13 residues. The V end lost 6 bases, the J end lost 0 bases, and 9 bases lay between the germline ends. CDR3 sequence reads: CASRYRSSYEQYF. CDR3 nucleotides: TGTGCCAGCAGATACCGGAGCTCCTACGAGCAGTACTTC.

With regard to this clone: Within the sample, other DNA sequences also encode this same CDR3. V and J are TRBV5-1 and TRBJ2-7; D is perhaps TRBD2 (6 bases). This CDR3 is 14 amino acids long. The ends were cut back, 0 bases at V and 2 bases at J, with 9 bases in the middle. The germline CDR1 and CDR2 sequences are SGHRS and YFSETQ. CDR3 DNA: TGCGCCAGCAGCTTGGCTGGAGGGGCCTACGAGCAGTACTTC. Its translation is CASSLAGGAYEQYF.

This rearrangement joins TRBV9 to TRBJ2-3; 12 bases are shared with TRBD2. In germline, CDR1 is SGDLS, CDR2 YYNGEE. This CDR3 is 19 amino acids long. The trim removed 5 bases at V and 1 base at J, leaving 14 bases unmatched. CDR3 nucleotides: TGTGCCAGCAGGGTCTTTAAGCCTAGCGGGAGGGGCCGCACAGATACGCAGTATTTT. This translates into CASRVFKPSGRGRTDTQYF.

J is TRBJ1-1 and V is TRBV9; D is uncertain. The CDR3 covers 10 residues. The germline V gene encodes CDR1 SGDLS and CDR2 YYNGEE. The V and J ends lost 0 bases and 10 bases respectively, with 4 bases between them. CDR3 loop: CASSVDLAFF. The CDR3 nucleotides read TGTGCCAGCAGCGTAGATCTAGCTTTCTTT.

The count of this clone is one. The chain combines TRBV3-1 (or the pseudogene TRBV3-2) with TRBJ1-2; the D gene is possibly TRBD1 (5 bases). The length of the CDR3 is 19 residues. The V end lost 4 bases, the J end lost 2 bases, and 26 bases lay between the germline ends. Germline CDR1 LGHDT, CDR2 YNNKEL (reference sequence). CDR3 protein: CASSPQEYPRFRVNYGYTF. DNA of the CDR3: TGTGCCAGCAGCCCCCAAGAATACCCACGTTTCAGGGTAAACTATGGCTACACCTTC.